The subject of this entry is one T cell receptor beta chain. This CDR3 comprises 13 residues. The V gene end was trimmed by 3 bases and the J gene end by 6 bases; junction bases not matched to a gene: 3. The germline V gene encodes CDR1 LGHDT and CDR2 YNNKEL (reference sequence). Sequencing used immunoSEQ multiplex PCR; TCRdb keeps in-frame clones, though not all of them. Of tens of thousands of clones listed, around 84% were seen once; the top ten hold around 15%. The data belong to a study of blood T cell repertoires in COVID-19. In the study overall: The cDNA or gDNA used as material had been derived from T cells, B-cell-depleted T cells, or PBMCs.

V is TRBV3-1 (or the pseudogene TRBV3-2) and J is TRBJ2-7, with 9 bases that match TRBD1. Sequencing was carried out using peripheral blood. This clonotype originated in a human donor with acute or convalescent COVID-19. The donor label of this sample is uncertain. CDR3: CASSQGQGREQYF. For the CDR3, the DNA is TGTGCCAGCAGCCAGGGACAGGGACGCGAGCAGTACTTC.